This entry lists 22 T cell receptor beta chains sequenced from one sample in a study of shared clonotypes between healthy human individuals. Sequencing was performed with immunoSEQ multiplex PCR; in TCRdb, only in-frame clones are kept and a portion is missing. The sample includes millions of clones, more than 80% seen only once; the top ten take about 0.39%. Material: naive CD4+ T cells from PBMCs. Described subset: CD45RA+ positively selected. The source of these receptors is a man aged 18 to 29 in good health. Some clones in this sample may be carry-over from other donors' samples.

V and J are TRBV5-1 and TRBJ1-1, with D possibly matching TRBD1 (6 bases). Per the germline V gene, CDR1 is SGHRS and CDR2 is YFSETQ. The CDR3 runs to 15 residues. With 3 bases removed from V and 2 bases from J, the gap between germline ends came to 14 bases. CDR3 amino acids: CASSWGQGSNTEAFF. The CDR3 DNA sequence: TGCGCCAGCAGCTGGGGACAAGGGAGTAACACTGAAGCTTTCTTT.

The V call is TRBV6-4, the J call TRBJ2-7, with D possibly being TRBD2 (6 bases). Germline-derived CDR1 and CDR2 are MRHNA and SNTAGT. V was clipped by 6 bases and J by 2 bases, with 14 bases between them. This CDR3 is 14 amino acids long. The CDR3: CASREGAGTYEQYF. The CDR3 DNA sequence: TGTGCCAGCAGGGAGGGAGCAGGAACCTACGAGCAGTACTTC.

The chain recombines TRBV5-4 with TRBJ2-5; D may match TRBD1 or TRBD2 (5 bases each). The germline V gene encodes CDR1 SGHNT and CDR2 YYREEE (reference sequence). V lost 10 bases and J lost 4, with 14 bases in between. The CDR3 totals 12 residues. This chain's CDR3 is CASRGAAETQYF. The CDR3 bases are TGTGCCTCCCGGGGCGCCGCAGAGACCCAGTACTTC.

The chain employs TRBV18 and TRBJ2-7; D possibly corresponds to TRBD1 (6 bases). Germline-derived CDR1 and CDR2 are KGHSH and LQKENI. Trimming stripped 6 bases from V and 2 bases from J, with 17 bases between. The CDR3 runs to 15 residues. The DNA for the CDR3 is TGTGCCAGCTCGCAAACAGGGAGTATGGCCTACGAGCAGTACTTC. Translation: CASSQTGSMAYEQYF.

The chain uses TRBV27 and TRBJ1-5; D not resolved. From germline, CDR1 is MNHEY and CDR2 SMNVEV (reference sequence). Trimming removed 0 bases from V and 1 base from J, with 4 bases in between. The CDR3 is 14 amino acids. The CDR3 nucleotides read TGTGCCAGCAGTTTATCGACAAGCAATCAGCCCCAGCATTTT. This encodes CASSLSTSNQPQHF.

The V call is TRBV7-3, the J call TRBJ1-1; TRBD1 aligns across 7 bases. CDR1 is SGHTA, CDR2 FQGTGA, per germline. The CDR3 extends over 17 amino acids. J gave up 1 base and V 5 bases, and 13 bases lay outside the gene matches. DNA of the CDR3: TGTGCCAGCAGCCCGGGTAGGGGGCCCATCCCGAACACTGAAGCTTTCTTT. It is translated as CASSPGRGPIPNTEAFF.

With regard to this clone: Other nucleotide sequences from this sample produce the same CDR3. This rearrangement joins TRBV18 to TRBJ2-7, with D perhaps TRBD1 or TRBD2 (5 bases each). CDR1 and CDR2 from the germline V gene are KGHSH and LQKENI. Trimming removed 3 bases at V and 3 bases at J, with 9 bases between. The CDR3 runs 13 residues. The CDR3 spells CASSPGTDYEQYF. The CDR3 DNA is TGTGCCAGCTCACCGGGGACGGACTACGAGCAGTACTTC.

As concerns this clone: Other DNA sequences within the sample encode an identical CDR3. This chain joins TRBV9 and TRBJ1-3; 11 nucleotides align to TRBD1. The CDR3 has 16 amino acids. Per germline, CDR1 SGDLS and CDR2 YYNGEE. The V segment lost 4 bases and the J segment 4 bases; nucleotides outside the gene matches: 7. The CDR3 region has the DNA TGTGCCAGCAGCCCTTGGGACAGGGGGACAGGAAACACCATATATTTT. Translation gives CASSPWDRGTGNTIYF.

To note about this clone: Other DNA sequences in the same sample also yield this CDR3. DNA for the CDR3: TGTGCCAGCAGTCCCCTCAGGGGCACCAACACTGAAGCTTTCTTT. Its translation: CASSPLRGTNTEAFF. The rearrangement joins TRBV28 to TRBJ1-1; tentatively, D is TRBD1 (6 bases). Deletions cut 5 bases from V and 2 bases from J, with 15 bases between. This CDR3 has 15 residues. CDR1 is MDHEN, CDR2 SYDVKM, per germline.

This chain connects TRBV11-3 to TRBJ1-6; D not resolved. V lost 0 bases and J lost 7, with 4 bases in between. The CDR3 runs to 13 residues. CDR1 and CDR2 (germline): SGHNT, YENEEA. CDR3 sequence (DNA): TGTGCCAGCAGCTTAGATCGGAATTCACCCCTCCACTTT. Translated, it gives CASSLDRNSPLHF.

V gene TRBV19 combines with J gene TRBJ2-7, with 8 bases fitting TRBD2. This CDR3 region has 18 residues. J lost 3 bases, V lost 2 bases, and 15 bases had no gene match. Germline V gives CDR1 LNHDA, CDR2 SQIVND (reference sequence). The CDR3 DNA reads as TGTGCCAGTAGTATAAGGGCACGAAGTAGCGGGATATACTACGAGCAGTACTTC. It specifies CASSIRARSSGIYYEQYF.

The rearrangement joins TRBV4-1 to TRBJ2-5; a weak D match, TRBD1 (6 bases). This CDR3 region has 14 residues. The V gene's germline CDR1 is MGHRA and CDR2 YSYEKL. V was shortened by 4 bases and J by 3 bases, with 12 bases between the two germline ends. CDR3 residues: CASSPVYREETQYF. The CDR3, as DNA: TGCGCCAGCAGCCCAGTCTACAGGGAAGAGACCCAGTACTTC.

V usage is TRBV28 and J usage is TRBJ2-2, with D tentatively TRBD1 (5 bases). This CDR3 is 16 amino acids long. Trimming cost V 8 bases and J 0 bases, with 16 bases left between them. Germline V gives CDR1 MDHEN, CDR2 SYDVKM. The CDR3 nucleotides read TGTGCCAGCGGGCGTTGGTTGACAGCGAACACCGGGGAGCTGTTTTTT. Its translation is CASGRWLTANTGELFF.

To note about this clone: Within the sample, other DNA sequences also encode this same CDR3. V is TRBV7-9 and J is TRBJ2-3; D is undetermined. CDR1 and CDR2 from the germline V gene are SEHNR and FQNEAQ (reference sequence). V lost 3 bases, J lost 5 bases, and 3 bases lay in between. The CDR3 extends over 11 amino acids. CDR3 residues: CASSFQDTQYF. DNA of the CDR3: TGTGCCAGCAGCTTTCAAGATACGCAGTATTTT.

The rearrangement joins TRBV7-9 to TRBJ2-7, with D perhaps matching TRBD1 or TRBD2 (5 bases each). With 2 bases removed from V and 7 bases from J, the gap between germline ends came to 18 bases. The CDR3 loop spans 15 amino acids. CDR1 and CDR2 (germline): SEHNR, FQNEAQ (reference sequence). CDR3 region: CASSLRDGTRGEQYF. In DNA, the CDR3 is TGTGCCAGCAGCTTACGGGACGGCACCCGTGGAGAGCAGTACTTC.

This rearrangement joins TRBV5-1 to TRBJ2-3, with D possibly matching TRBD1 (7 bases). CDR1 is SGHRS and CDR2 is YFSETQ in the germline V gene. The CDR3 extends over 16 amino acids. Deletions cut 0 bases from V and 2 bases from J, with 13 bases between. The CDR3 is CASSLAQGGYTDTQYF. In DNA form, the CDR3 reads TGCGCCAGCAGCTTGGCCCAGGGGGGCTACACAGATACGCAGTATTTT. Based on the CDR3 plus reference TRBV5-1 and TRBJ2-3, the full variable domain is KAGVTQTPRYLIKTRGQQVTLSCSPISGHRSVSWYQQTPGQGLQFLFEYFSETQRNKGNFPGRFSGRQFSNSRSEMNVSTLELGDSALYLCASSLAQGGYTDTQYFGPGTRLTVL.

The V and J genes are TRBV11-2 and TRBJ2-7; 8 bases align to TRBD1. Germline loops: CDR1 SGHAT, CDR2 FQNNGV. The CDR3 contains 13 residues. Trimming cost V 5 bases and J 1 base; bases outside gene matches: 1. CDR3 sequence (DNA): TGTGCCAGCAGCCGGGACAGGTCCTACGAGCAGTACTTC. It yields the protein CASSRDRSYEQYF.

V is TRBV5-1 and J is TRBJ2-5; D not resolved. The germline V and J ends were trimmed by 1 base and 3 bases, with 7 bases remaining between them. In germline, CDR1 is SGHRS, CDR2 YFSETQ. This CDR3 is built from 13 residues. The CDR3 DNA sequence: TGCGCCAGCAGCTTGCCTACGAAAGAGACCCAGTACTTC. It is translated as CASSLPTKETQYF. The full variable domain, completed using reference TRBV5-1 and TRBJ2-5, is KAGVTQTPRYLIKTRGQQVTLSCSPISGHRSVSWYQQTPGQGLQFLFEYFSETQRNKGNFPGRFSGRQFSNSRSEMNVSTLELGDSALYLCASSLPTKETQYFGPGTRLLVL.

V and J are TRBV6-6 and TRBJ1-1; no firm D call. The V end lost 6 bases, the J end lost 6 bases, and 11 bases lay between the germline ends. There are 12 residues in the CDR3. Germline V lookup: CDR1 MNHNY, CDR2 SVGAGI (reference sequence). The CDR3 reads CASRILGSEAFF. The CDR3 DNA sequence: TGTGCCAGCAGAATCCTGGGATCTGAAGCTTTCTTT.

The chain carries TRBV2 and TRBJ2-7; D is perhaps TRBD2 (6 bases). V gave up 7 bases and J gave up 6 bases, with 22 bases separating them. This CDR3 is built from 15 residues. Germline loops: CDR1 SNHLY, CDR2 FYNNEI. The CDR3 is CASTYPGGRGGEQYF. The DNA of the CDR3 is TGTGCCAGCACCTATCCAGGCGGGCGGGGCGGCGAGCAGTACTTC.

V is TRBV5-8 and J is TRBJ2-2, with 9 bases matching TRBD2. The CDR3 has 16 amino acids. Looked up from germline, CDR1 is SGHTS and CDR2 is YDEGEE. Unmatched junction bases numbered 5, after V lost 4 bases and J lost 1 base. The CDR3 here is CASSLRLAVNTGELFF. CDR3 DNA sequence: TGTGCCAGCAGCCTTCGACTAGCGGTGAACACCGGGGAGCTGTTTTTT.

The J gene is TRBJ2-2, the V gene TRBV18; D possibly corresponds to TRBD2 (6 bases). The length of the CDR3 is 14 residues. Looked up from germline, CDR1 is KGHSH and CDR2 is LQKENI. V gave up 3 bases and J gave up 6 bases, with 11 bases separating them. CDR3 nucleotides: TGTGCCAGCTCACCTACACTAGCCCCCGGGGAGCTGTTTTTT. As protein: CASSPTLAPGELFF.